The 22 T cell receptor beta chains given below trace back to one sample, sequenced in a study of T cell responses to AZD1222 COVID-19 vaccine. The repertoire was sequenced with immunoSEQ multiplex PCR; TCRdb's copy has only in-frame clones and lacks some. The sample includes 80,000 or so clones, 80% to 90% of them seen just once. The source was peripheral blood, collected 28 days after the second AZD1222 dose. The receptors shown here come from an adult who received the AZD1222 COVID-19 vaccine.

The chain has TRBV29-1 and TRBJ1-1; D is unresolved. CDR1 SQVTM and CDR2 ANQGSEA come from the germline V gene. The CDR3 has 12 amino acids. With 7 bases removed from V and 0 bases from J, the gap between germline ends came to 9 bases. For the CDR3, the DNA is TGCAGCGCTGAGCGTTTGAACACTGAAGCTTTCTTT. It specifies CSAERLNTEAFF.

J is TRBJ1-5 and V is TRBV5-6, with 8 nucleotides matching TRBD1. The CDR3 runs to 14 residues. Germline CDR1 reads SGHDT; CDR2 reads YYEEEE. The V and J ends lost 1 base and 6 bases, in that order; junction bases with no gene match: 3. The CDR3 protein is CASSLQGAVQPQHF. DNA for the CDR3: TGTGCCAGCAGCTTGCAGGGGGCAGTTCAGCCCCAGCATTTT.

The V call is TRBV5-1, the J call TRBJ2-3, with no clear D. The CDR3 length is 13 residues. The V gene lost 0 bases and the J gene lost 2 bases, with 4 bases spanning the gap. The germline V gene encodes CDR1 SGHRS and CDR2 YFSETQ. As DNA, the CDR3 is TGCGCCAGCAGCTTGGACAACACAGATACGCAGTATTTT. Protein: CASSLDNTDTQYF.

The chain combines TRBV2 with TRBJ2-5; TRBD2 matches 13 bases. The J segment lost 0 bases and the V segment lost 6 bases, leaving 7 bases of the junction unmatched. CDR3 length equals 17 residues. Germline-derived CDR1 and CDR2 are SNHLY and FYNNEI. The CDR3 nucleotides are TGTGCCAGCAGCCAGGGACTAGCGGGGCCCTACCAAGAGACCCAGTACTTC. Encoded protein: CASSQGLAGPYQETQYF.

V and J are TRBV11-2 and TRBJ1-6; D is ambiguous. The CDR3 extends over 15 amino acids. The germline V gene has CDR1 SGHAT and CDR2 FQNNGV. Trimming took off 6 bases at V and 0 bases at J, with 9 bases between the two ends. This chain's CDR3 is CASSSYTSYNSPLHF. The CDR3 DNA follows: TGTGCCAGCAGTTCGTATACCTCCTATAATTCACCCCTCCACTTT.

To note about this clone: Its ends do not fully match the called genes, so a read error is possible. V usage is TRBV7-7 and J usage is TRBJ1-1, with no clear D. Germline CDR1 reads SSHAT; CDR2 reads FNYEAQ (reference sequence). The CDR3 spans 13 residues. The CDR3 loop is CASSLSKNTEAFF. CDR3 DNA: TGTGCTAGCAGCTTGAGTAAGAACACTGAAGCTTTCTTT.

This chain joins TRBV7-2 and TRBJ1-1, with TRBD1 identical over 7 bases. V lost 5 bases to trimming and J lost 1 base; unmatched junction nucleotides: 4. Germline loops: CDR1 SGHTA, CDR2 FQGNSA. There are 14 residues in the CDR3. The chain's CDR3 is CASSPRTGNTEAFF. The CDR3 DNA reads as TGTGCCAGCAGCCCACGGACAGGGAACACTGAAGCTTTCTTT.

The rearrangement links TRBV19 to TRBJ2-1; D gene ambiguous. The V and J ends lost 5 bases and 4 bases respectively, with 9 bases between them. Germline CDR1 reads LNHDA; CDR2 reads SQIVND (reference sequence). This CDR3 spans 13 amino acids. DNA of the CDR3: TGTGCCAGTAGTCCCCTGGGATACAATGAGCAGTTCTTC. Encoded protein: CASSPLGYNEQFF.

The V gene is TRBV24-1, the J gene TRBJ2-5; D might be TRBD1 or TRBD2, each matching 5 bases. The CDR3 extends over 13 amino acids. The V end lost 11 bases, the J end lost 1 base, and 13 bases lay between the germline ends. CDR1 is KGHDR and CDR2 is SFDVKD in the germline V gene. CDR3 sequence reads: CAKGRRVQETQYF. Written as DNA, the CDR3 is TGTGCCAAGGGACGGAGAGTCCAAGAGACCCAGTACTTC.

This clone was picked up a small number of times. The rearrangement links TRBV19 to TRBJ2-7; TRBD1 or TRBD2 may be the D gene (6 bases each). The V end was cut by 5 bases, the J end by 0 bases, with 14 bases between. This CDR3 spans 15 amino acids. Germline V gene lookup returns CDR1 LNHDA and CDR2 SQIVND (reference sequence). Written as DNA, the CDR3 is TGTGCCAGTAGTGTTGGAGGGGGAAGCTCCTACGAGCAGTACTTC. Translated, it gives CASSVGGGSSYEQYF. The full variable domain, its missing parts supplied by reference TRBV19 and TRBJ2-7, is DGGITQSPKYLFRKEGQNVTLSCEQNLNHDAMYWYRQDPGQGLRLIYYSQIVNDFQKGDIAEGYSVSREKKESFPLTVTSAQKNPTAFYLCASSVGGGSSYEQYFGPGTRLTVT.

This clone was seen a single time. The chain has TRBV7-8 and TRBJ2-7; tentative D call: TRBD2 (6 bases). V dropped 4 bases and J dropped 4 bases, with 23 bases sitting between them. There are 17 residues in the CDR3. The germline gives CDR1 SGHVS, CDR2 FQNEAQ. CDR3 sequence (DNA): TGTGCCAGCAGCTCCCGGGGGTGGGGATTCGGTGGTTACGAGCAGTACTTC. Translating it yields CASSSRGWGFGGYEQYF. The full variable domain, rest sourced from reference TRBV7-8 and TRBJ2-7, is GAGVSQSPRYKVAKRGQDVALRCDPISGHVSLFWYQQALGQGPEFLTYFQNEAQLDKSGLPSDRFFAERPEGSVSTLKIQRTQQEDSAVYLCASSSRGWGFGGYEQYFGPGTRLTVT.

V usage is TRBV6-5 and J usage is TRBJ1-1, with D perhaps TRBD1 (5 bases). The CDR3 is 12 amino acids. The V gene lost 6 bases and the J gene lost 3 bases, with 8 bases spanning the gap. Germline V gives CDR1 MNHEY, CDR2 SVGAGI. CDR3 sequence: CASRDSHTEAFF. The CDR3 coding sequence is TGTGCCAGCAGAGACAGCCACACTGAAGCTTTCTTT.

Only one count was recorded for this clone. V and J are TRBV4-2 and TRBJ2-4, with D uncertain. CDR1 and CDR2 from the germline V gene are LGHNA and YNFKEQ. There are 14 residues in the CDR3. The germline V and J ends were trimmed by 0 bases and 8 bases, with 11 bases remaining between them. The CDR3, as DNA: TGTGCCAGCAGCCAAGAAGCCCCCACAGACATTCAGTACTTC. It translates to CASSQEAPTDIQYF.

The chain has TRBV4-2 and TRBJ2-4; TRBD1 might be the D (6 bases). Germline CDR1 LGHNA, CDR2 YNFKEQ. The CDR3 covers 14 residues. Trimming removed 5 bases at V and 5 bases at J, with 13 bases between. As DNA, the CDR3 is TGTGCCAGCAGCGCCCAGGGGCCCGAAAACATTCAGTACTTC. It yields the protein CASSAQGPENIQYF.

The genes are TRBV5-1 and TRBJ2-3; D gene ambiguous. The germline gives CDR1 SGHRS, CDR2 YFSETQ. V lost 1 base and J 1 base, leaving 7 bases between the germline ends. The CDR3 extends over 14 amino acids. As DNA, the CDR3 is TGCGCCAGCAGCTTGACGCCGGGCACAGATACGCAGTATTTT. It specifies CASSLTPGTDTQYF. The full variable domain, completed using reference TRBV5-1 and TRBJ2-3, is KAGVTQTPRYLIKTRGQQVTLSCSPISGHRSVSWYQQTPGQGLQFLFEYFSETQRNKGNFPGRFSGRQFSNSRSEMNVSTLELGDSALYLCASSLTPGTDTQYFGPGTRLTVL.

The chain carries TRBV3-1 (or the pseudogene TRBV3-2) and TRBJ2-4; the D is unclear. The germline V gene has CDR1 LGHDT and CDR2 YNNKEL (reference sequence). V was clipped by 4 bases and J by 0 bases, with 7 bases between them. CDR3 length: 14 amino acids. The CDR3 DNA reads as TGTGCCAGCAGCCTCGGAGTAGCCAAAAACATTCAGTACTTC. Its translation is CASSLGVAKNIQYF.

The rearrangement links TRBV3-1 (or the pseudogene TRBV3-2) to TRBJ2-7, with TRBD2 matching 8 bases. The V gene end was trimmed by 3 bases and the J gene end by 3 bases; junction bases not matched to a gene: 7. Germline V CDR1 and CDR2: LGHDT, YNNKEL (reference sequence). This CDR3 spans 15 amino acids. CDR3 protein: CASSQPGLGVYEQYF. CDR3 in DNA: TGTGCCAGCAGCCAGCCGGGACTAGGGGTCTACGAGCAGTACTTC.

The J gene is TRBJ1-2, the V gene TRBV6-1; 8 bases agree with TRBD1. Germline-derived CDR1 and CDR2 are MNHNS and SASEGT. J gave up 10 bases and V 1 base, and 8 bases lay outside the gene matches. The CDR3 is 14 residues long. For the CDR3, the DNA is TGTGCCAGCAGTGAAGAAGGGACAGGACAGCCCTACACCTTC. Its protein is CASSEEGTGQPYTF.

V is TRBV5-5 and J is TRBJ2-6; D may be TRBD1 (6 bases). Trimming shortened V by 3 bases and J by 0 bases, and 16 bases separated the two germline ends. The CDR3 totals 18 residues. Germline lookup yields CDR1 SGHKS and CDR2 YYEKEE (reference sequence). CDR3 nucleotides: TGTGCCAGCAGCTCCGGCTACAGGGCCAACTCTGGGGCCAACGTCCTGACTTTC. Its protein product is CASSSGYRANSGANVLTF.

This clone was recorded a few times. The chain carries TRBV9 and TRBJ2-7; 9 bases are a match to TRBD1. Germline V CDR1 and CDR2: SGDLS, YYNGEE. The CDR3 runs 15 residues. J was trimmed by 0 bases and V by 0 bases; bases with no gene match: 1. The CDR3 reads CASSVGTGDSYEQYF. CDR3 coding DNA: TGTGCCAGCAGCGTAGGGACAGGGGACTCCTACGAGCAGTACTTC.

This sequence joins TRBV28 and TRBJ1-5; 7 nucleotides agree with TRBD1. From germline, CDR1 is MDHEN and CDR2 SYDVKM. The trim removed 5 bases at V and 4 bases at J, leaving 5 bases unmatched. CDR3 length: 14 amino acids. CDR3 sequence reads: CASSRTGWNQPQHF. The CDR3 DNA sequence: TGTGCCAGCAGTCGGACAGGATGGAATCAGCCCCAGCATTTT. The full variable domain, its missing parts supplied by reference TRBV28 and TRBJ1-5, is DVKVTQSSRYLVKRTGEKVFLECVQDMDHENMFWYRQDPGLGLRLIYFSYDVKMKEKGDIPEGYSVSREKKERFSLILESASTNQTSMYLCASSRTGWNQPQHFGDGTRLSIL.

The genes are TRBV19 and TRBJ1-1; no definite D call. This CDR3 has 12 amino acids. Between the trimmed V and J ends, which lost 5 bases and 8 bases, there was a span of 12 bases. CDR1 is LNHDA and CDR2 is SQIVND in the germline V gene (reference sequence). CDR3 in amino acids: CASSPARAEAFF. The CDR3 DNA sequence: TGTGCCAGTAGTCCAGCAAGGGCGGAAGCTTTCTTT.